This TCR beta chain came from a study of blood T cells in healthy people across ages. Findings and caveats of the study: The study regarded diversity estimates from one million T cells as underestimates.

Alongside a J-beta primer mix, a sample-barcoded 5' primer served in a second PCR lasting roughly 6 to 11 cycles. All samples gave at least 2.5 million CDR3-containing paired-end reads. TCRdb fed the 5' RACE reads into MiXCR, producing one record per CDR3 protein. Among 1.5 million to 2 million distinct CDR3 sequences listed, roughly 27% were seen once. This CDR3 is 14 amino acids long. Per germline, CDR1 MDHEN and CDR2 SYDVKM. Note on this clonotype: As yet, its antigen is unknown. Possible read error: a much larger clone is one base away.

Specimen: blood. The receptor comes from a woman younger than 45 in good health. The chain couples TRBV28 to TRBJ2-7; D could derive from TRBD1 or TRBD2 (6 bases each). The CDR3 region is CVSTLGEGGYEQYF. The CDR3 DNA sequence: TGTGTCAGCACCCTAGGAGAGGGGGGATACGAGCAGTACTTC.